This TCR beta chain was documented in a study of T cells in Graves' hyperthyroidism and ophthalmopathy. Trimming removed 3 bases from V and 0 bases from J, with 3 bases in between. Germline values: CDR1 MNHEY, CDR2 SMNVEV (reference sequence). There are 13 residues in the CDR3. RNA transcripts yielded amplified TCR beta CDR3 regions. The study used the HTBI primer set for a first-round RT-PCR of the TCR CDR3. TCRdb re-called the multiplex PCR reads with MiXCR, one entry per CDR3 protein. Of 300,000 to 450,000 distinct CDR3 sequences listed, roughly an eighth are singletons. Patients having uncontrolled infection, another autoimmune disease, pregnancy or lactation were not included. Findings of the study overall: A model of 13 V-J pairs discriminated ophthalmopathy from stable hyperthyroidism.

This clonotype was recorded at least ten times. Its matching antigen is unknown. What was sequenced was blood. This TCR derives from a woman aged 18-35 years with Graves' hyperthyroidism. The rearrangement joins TRBV27 to TRBJ1-5, with no clear D. The CDR3 sequence: CASSFRSNQPQHF. The CDR3 coding sequence is TGTGCCAGCAGTTTCCGTAGCAATCAGCCCCAGCATTTT.